The next 16 T cell receptor beta chains were all read from a single sample in a study of OX40 agonist ivuxolimab in advanced cancers. TCRdb's table, derived via immunoSEQ multiplex PCR, lists solely in-frame clones and lacks some. Among roughly 120,000 clones listed, just under 95% were seen once. The source was CD4+ or CD8+ T cells sorted from blood, collected in a trial of the OX40 agonist ivuxolimab. Source of these receptors: an adult with an advanced solid tumor such as melanoma, head and neck, liver or kidney cancer.

This rearrangement joins TRBV7-9 to TRBJ1-2; D unclear. The CDR3 is 13 residues long. Per the germline V gene, CDR1 is SEHNR and CDR2 is FQNEAQ (reference sequence). V lost 2 bases and J 1 base, leaving 5 bases between the germline ends. Here the CDR3 DNA reads TGTGCCAGCAGCTTACAGGATAACTATGGCTACACCTTC. It codes for CASSLQDNYGYTF.

V and J are TRBV2 and TRBJ2-1; TRBD1 is a possible D gene (5 bases). This CDR3 is built from 14 residues. Germline V gene lookup returns CDR1 SNHLY and CDR2 FYNNEI. V was shortened by 6 bases and J by 0 bases, with 9 bases between the two germline ends. The CDR3 sequence: CASRTDNSYNEQFF. CDR3 DNA: TGTGCCAGCAGGACGGACAACTCCTACAATGAGCAGTTCTTC.

The chain carries TRBV2 and TRBJ1-4; the D gene is possibly TRBD1 (6 bases). The germline V gene encodes CDR1 SNHLY and CDR2 FYNNEI. The CDR3 is 13 amino acids. Trimming stripped 6 bases from V and 3 bases from J, with 8 bases between. As DNA, the CDR3 is TGTGCCAGCAGGGGACAACCTAATGAAAAACTGTTTTTT. Translated: CASRGQPNEKLFF.

V gene TRBV28 combines with J gene TRBJ1-2; D is uncertain. Germline V gene lookup returns CDR1 MDHEN and CDR2 SYDVKM. This CDR3 is 11 amino acids long. CDR3 sequence: CGSRINYGYTF. The CDR3 DNA follows: TGTGGGAGCAGGATTAACTATGGCTACACCTTC.

This chain links TRBV9 with TRBJ2-3, with TRBD2 identical over 10 bases. Germline V gene data show CDR1 as SGDLS and CDR2 as YYNGEE. Trimming removed 0 bases from V and 0 bases from J; junction bases left unmatched: 7. The CDR3 consists of 18 residues. The CDR3 spells CASSVGLAGGSSTDTQYF. CDR3 bases: TGTGCCAGCAGCGTAGGGTTAGCGGGAGGATCTAGCACAGATACGCAGTATTTT. Based on the CDR3 plus reference TRBV9 and TRBJ2-3, the full variable domain is DSGVTQTPKHLITATGQRVTLRCSPRSGDLSVYWYQQSLDQGLQFLIQYYNGEERAKGNILERFSAQQFPDLHSELNLSSLELGDSALYFCASSVGLAGGSSTDTQYFGPGTRLTVL.

This clone turned up a few times. This chain uses TRBV28 with TRBJ1-3, with a tentative D call TRBD1 (5 bases). The CDR3 length is 15 residues. V was shortened by 5 bases and J by 6 bases, with 17 bases between the two germline ends. Germline-derived CDR1 and CDR2 are MDHEN and SYDVKM. The CDR3 here is CASSKPLGTQNTIYF. CDR3 DNA sequence: TGTGCCAGCAGTAAACCCCTCGGGACCCAAAACACCATATATTTT.

This clone was found a few times. The V and J genes are TRBV4-2 and TRBJ1-1; 9 bases map to TRBD1. The CDR3 sequence is 16 residues long. Germline V CDR1 and CDR2: LGHNA, YNFKEQ. V gave up 0 bases and J gave up 3 bases; unmatched junction bases: 5. The CDR3 loop is CASSQERQGGDTEAFF. The CDR3 nucleotides are TGTGCCAGCAGCCAAGAAAGACAGGGGGGGGACACTGAAGCTTTCTTT.

The chain carries TRBV28 and TRBJ1-6, with no clear D. V dropped 6 bases and J dropped 11 bases, with 14 bases sitting between them. This CDR3 is 13 amino acids long. The V gene's germline CDR1 is MDHEN and CDR2 SYDVKM. The CDR3 loop is CASRRGYGAPLHF. CDR3 bases: TGTGCCAGCAGGCGGGGTTACGGGGCACCCCTCCACTTT.

This clone was recorded once. The chain combines TRBV25-1 with TRBJ1-1, with unresolved D. This CDR3 is built from 14 residues. V was cut by 3 bases and J by 2 bases, with 10 bases left in between. CDR1 is MGHDK, CDR2 SYGVNS, per germline. The CDR3 spells CASSESNYNTEAFF. The CDR3 DNA follows: TGTGCCAGCAGTGAGTCCAACTACAACACTGAAGCTTTCTTT. Full variable domain (remainder filled in from reference TRBV25-1 and TRBJ1-1): EADIYQTPRYLVIGTGKKITLECSQTMGHDKMYWYQQDPGMELHLIHYSYGVNSTEKGDLSSESTVSRIRTEHFPLTLESARPSHTSQYLCASSESNYNTEAFFGQGTRLTVV.

This sequence joins TRBV5-6 and TRBJ2-7; tentative D call: TRBD2 (7 bases). This CDR3 comprises 18 residues. Germline CDR1 and CDR2: SGHDT and YYEEEE. V gave up 6 bases and J gave up 3 bases, with 28 bases separating them. The CDR3 loop reads CASKNSGGGAGGYYEQYF. The CDR3 coding sequence is TGTGCCAGCAAAAATTCCGGAGGGGGGGCAGGCGGGTACTACGAGCAGTACTTC.

As for this clone: The sample carries other DNA sequences with the same CDR3. This CDR3 is CASSRRDSYNEQFF. As DNA, the CDR3 is TGTGCCAGCAGCCGGCGGGACAGCTACAATGAGCAGTTCTTC. The gene calls are TRBV6-5 and TRBJ2-1; TRBD1 is a possible D gene (7 bases). From germline, CDR1 is MNHEY and CDR2 SVGAGI. The CDR3 runs to 14 residues. Trimming pared 6 bases from V and 3 bases from J, leaving 12 bases between.

J is TRBJ2-4 and V is TRBV15; no firm D call. Germline V gene lookup returns CDR1 LNHNV and CDR2 YYDKDF (reference sequence). V was pared by 5 bases and J by 0 bases, with 8 bases between. CDR3 length: 14 residues. CDR3 nucleotide sequence: TGTGCCACCAGCCCACCCCTAGCCAAAAACATTCAGTACTTC. This encodes CATSPPLAKNIQYF.

This chain joins TRBV27 and TRBJ1-6; a weak D match, TRBD1 (5 bases). The germline V gene has CDR1 MNHEY and CDR2 SMNVEV (reference sequence). V was trimmed by 5 bases and J by 1 base, leaving 15 bases between them. This CDR3 has 17 residues. This CDR3 reads CASSTPPGGSYNSPLHF. The CDR3 DNA reads TGTGCCAGCAGTACCCCCCCGGGGGGGTCCTATAATTCACCCCTCCACTTT.

V is TRBV10-3 and J is TRBJ1-2; 10 positions agree with TRBD1. Germline loops: CDR1 ENHRY, CDR2 SYGVKD. CDR3 size: 15 residues. With V trimmed by 2 bases and J by 7 bases, 7 bases remained unmatched. As DNA, the CDR3 is TGTGCCATCAGTGAGCTGGGACAGGGGAAGCGTGGCTACACCTTC. Amino acids: CAISELGQGKRGYTF.

The V gene is TRBV7-3, the J gene TRBJ2-4; TRBD2 matches 7 bases. Germline CDR1 SGHTA, CDR2 FQGTGA. This CDR3 is built from 13 residues. J gave up 9 bases and V 4 bases, and 6 bases lay outside the gene matches. DNA of the CDR3: TGTGCCAGCAGCTCCGGACTAGATGGCATTCAGTACTTC. This codes for CASSSGLDGIQYF.

The chain is built from TRBV6-6 and TRBJ1-2; D is uncertain. CDR3 length: 14 amino acids. From germline, CDR1 is MNHNY and CDR2 SVGAGI (reference sequence). The V gene lost 4 bases and the J gene lost 3 bases, with 12 bases spanning the gap. Here the CDR3 DNA reads TGTGCCAGCAGTTGCACTGCTCAGCACTATGGCTACACCTTC. Its protein is CASSCTAQHYGYTF.